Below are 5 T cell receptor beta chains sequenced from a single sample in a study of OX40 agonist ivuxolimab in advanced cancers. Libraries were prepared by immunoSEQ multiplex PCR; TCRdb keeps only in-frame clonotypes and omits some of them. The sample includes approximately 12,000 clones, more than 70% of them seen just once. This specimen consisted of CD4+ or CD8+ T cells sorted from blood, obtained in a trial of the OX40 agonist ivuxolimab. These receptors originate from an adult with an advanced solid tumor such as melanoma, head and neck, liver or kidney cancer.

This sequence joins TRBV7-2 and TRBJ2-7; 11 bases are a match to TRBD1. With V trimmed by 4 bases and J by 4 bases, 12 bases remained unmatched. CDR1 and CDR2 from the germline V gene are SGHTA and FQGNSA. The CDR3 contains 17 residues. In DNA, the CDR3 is TGTGCCAGCAGCTCCCGGGACAGGGGGTTTCTAGGTTACGAGCAGTACTTC. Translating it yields CASSSRDRGFLGYEQYF.

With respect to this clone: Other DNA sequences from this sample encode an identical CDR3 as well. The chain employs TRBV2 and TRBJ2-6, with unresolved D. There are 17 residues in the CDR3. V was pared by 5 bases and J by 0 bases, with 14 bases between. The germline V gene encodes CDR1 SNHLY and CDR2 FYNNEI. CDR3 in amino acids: CASSRQGLTSGANVLTF. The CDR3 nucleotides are TGTGCCAGCAGTCGGCAAGGGTTAACCTCTGGGGCCAACGTCCTGACTTTC.

This CDR3 reads CASSPGTSASTDTQYF. For the CDR3, the DNA is TGTGCCAGCAGCCCCGGGACTAGCGCTAGCACAGATACGCAGTATTTT. This chain connects TRBV7-8 to TRBJ2-3, with 10 bases fitting TRBD2. With V trimmed by 5 bases and J by 0 bases, 5 bases remained unmatched. This CDR3 contains 16 residues. Germline CDR1 is SGHVS and CDR2 is FQNEAQ.

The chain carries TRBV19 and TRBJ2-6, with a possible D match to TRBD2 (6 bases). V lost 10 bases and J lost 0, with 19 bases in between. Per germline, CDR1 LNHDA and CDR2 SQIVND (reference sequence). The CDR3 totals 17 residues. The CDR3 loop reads CATNRDSSSSGANVLTF. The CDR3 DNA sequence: TGTGCCACAAACCGGGACTCCTCCTCCTCTGGGGCCAACGTCCTGACTTTC. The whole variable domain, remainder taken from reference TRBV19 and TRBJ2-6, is DGGITQSPKYLFRKEGQNVTLSCEQNLNHDAMYWYRQDPGQGLRLIYYSQIVNDFQKGDIAEGYSVSREKKESFPLTVTSAQKNPTAFYLCATNRDSSSSGANVLTFGAGSRLTVL.

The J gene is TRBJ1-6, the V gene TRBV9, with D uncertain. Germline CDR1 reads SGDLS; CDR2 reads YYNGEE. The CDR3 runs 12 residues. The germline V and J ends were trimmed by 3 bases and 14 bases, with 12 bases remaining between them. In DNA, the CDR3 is TGTGCCAGCAGCGGAGCAAGAGGTTCCCTCCACTTT. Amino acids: CASSGARGSLHF.